The clone carrying this TCR beta chain showed up just once. Its specificity is unknown. Germline values: CDR1 MNHEY, CDR2 SVGAGI. V was pared by 4 bases and J by 2 bases, with 4 bases of the junction left unmatched. The CDR3 runs 14 residues. The data are from a study of cytomegalovirus exposure and HLA in healthy donors. Across the whole study: The platform used for the 95 to 150 validation repertoires matched that of the approximately 710 first-cohort repertoires, a later analysis reported.

Generated by immunoSEQ multiplex PCR, the TCRdb table keeps only in-frame clones and is missing some. The profile covers over 250,000 clones, with about 86% appearing a single time and about 1% taken by the ten largest. Overall study findings and caveats: A subsequent analysis found that TCR clusters from the first cohort also tended to co-occur in the 110 or so validation repertoires, with about 95% of cluster scores above 0.

The sequencing input was PBMCs. This clonotype was obtained from a woman younger than 35 in good health and CMV-seronegative. The V and J genes are TRBV6-5 and TRBJ2-7; 8 bases fit TRBD2. The CDR3 nucleotides are TGTGCCAGCAGTTTCCGCGGGGGGCCCTACGAGCAGTACTTC. Amino acids: CASSFRGGPYEQYF.